A single sample is the source of the 24 T cell receptor beta chains below, sequenced in a study of cytomegalovirus exposure and HLA in healthy donors. The PCR used 60 Vbeta and 13 Jbeta primers. Sequencing used immunoSEQ multiplex PCR; TCRdb keeps in-frame clones, though not all of them. The sample includes over 150,000 clones, about 80% of them seen just once. The sequenced sample was PBMCs. Every receptor here comes from a woman aged 50 to 60 in good health and CMV-seronegative.

The rearrangement uses TRBV7-2 and TRBJ2-1; 10 bases map to TRBD1. V gave up 0 bases and J gave up 9 bases; unmatched junction bases: 11. This CDR3 has 17 residues. The germline V gene has CDR1 SGHTA and CDR2 FQGNSA. The CDR3 is CASSLAAGTGVDGEQFF. DNA for the CDR3: TGTGCCAGCAGCTTAGCGGCCGGGACAGGGGTGGATGGTGAGCAGTTCTTC.

The CDR3 here is CASSHGWPVNTEAFF. CDR3 in DNA: TGTGCCAGCAGCCACGGGTGGCCAGTGAACACTGAAGCTTTCTTT. The chain couples TRBV7-2 to TRBJ1-1; D call uncertain. CDR1 is SGHTA, CDR2 FQGNSA, per germline. This CDR3 is built from 15 residues. Trimming left V 5 bases short and J 0 bases short, with 13 bases between.

V is TRBV10-3 and J is TRBJ1-3, with TRBD1 matching over 7 bases. V shed 6 bases and J 2 bases; nucleotides not matched to a gene: 4. This CDR3 comprises 14 residues. CDR1 is ENHRY and CDR2 is SYGVKD in the germline V gene. The CDR3, as DNA: TGTGCCATCAGCGACAGGGAAACTGGAAACACCATATATTTT. This codes for CAISDRETGNTIYF.

V is TRBV20-1 and J is TRBJ2-1; D gene ambiguous. Germline lookup yields CDR1 DFQATT and CDR2 SNEGSKA (reference sequence). Trimming removed 8 bases at V and 7 bases at J, with 12 bases between. This CDR3 is built from 11 residues. The DNA for the CDR3 is TGCAGTACCCAGGTGTGGAATGAGCAGTTCTTC. Its protein is CSTQVWNEQFF.

CDR3 loop: CAISESSEASGLQNTGELFF. The DNA for the CDR3 is TGTGCCATCAGTGAGTCTAGTGAGGCTAGCGGGTTACAGAACACCGGGGAGCTGTTTTTT. V and J are TRBV10-3 and TRBJ2-2, with TRBD2 matching 8 bases. Germline V CDR1 and CDR2: ENHRY, SYGVKD. With V trimmed by 0 bases and J by 1 base, 13 bases remained unmatched. This CDR3 comprises 20 residues.

The gene calls are TRBV14 and TRBJ2-6, with 9 bases fitting TRBD1. This CDR3 is built from 18 residues. Trimming at V came to 4 bases and at J to 1 base, leaving 8 bases not matched to a gene. The germline V gene encodes CDR1 SGHDN and CDR2 FVKESK. The CDR3 region is CASSPRGTGSSGANVLTF. The DNA of the CDR3 is TGTGCCAGCAGCCCCCGGGGGACAGGGTCTTCTGGGGCCAACGTCCTGACTTTC.

The chain combines TRBV6-6 with TRBJ1-2, with D possibly TRBD1 on 5 matching bases. The CDR3 spans 12 residues. Germline CDR1 is MNHNY and CDR2 is SVGAGI (reference sequence). V was shortened by 5 bases and J by 8 bases, with 12 bases between the two germline ends. In nucleotides, the CDR3 is TGTGCCAGCAGTCCCTACCGGGGGGGCTACACCTTC. Amino acids: CASSPYRGGYTF.

The V and J genes are TRBV5-8 and TRBJ1-1; D not resolved. Germline values: CDR1 SGHTS, CDR2 YDEGEE. Trimming took off 1 base at V and 0 bases at J, with 4 bases between the two ends. This CDR3 comprises 13 residues. DNA of the CDR3: TGTGCCAGCAGCTTGCGAGTGAACACTGAAGCTTTCTTT. Protein: CASSLRVNTEAFF.

The V gene is TRBV4-3, the J gene TRBJ1-6; no clear D gene. Trimming cost V 0 bases and J 7 bases, with 4 bases left between them. Germline CDR1 and CDR2: LGHNA and YSLEER. The CDR3 is 13 amino acids. In nucleotides, the CDR3 is TGCGCCAGCAGCCAAGACCTCAATTCACCCCTCCACTTT. It yields the protein CASSQDLNSPLHF.

The rearrangement joins TRBV15 to TRBJ2-7; TRBD1 agrees at 10 bases. V shed 0 bases and J 12 bases; nucleotides not matched to a gene: 14. CDR1 LNHNV and CDR2 YYDKDF come from the germline V gene (reference sequence). The length of the CDR3 is 16 residues. The CDR3 spells CATSRDRQGASLGRYF. In nucleotides, the CDR3 is TGTGCCACCAGCAGAGATCGACAGGGGGCGTCCCTGGGGCGGTACTTC.

This clone was picked up a small number of times. This chain links TRBV28 with TRBJ2-5; D not certain. There are 14 residues in the CDR3. CDR1 and CDR2 (germline): MDHEN, SYDVKM. Trimming stripped 1 base from V and 4 bases from J, with 10 bases between. The CDR3 nucleotides read TGTGCCAGCAGTTTATACGTGAAGAGAGAGACCCAGTACTTC. Protein product: CASSLYVKRETQYF. The complete variable domain, with remaining parts taken from reference TRBV28 and TRBJ2-5, reads DVKVTQSSRYLVKRTGEKVFLECVQDMDHENMFWYRQDPGLGLRLIYFSYDVKMKEKGDIPEGYSVSREKKERFSLILESASTNQTSMYLCASSLYVKRETQYFGPGTRLLVL.

Written as DNA, the CDR3 is TGCGCCAGCAGCCGCGACACCGAATCGACCCAGCATTTT. This translates into CASSRDTESTQHF. The chain is built from TRBV4-3 and TRBJ1-5; D is uncertain. Germline CDR1 is LGHNA and CDR2 is YSLEER. Deletions cut 4 bases from V and 11 bases from J, with 15 bases between. This CDR3 has 13 amino acids.

The CDR3 region is CASSGPGQGIFEQYF. The DNA of the CDR3 is TGTGCCAGCAGTGGGCCGGGACAGGGAATATTCGAGCAGTACTTC. The genes are TRBV7-8 and TRBJ2-7; 9 bases map to TRBD1. This CDR3 has 15 residues. Losses at the gene ends were 6 bases for V and 6 bases for J; bases not matched to a gene: 12. Germline CDR1 and CDR2: SGHVS and FQNEAQ.

This clone was picked up a small number of times. V usage is TRBV28 and J usage is TRBJ1-1, with 9 bases lining up with TRBD1. This CDR3 spans 15 amino acids. The V segment lost 6 bases and the J segment 4 bases; nucleotides outside the gene matches: 9. Germline V gene data show CDR1 as MDHEN and CDR2 as SYDVKM. The CDR3 is CASRKGQGMSTEAFF. CDR3 in DNA: TGTGCCAGCAGAAAGGGACAGGGTATGAGCACTGAAGCTTTCTTT. Complete variable domain (other parts from reference TRBV28 and TRBJ1-1): DVKVTQSSRYLVKRTGEKVFLECVQDMDHENMFWYRQDPGLGLRLIYFSYDVKMKEKGDIPEGYSVSREKKERFSLILESASTNQTSMYLCASRKGQGMSTEAFFGQGTRLTVV.

V and J are TRBV5-8 and TRBJ1-5; no definite D call. Germline V CDR1 and CDR2: SGHTS, YDEGEE. The ends were cut back, 0 bases at V and 0 bases at J, with 7 bases in the middle. The CDR3 spans 15 residues. CDR3 DNA sequence: TGTGCCAGCAGCTTGGGCGATAATAGCAATCAGCCCCAGCATTTT. It encodes CASSLGDNSNQPQHF.

V usage is TRBV9 and J usage is TRBJ1-2; 9 bases map to TRBD1. Germline CDR1 is SGDLS and CDR2 is YYNGEE. J gave up 7 bases and V 0 bases, and 7 bases lay outside the gene matches. This CDR3 is 15 amino acids long. The CDR3 sequence is CASSVVPTGGVGYTF. For the CDR3, the DNA is TGTGCCAGCAGCGTAGTCCCGACAGGGGGAGTTGGCTACACCTTC.

In its sample, this clone was seen a few times. V gene TRBV4-3 combines with J gene TRBJ1-1; D uncertain. The V gene lost 0 bases and the J gene lost 1 base, with 6 bases spanning the gap. Germline CDR1 is LGHNA and CDR2 is YSLEER. This CDR3 contains 14 residues. The CDR3 loop reads CASSQDYWNTEAFF. CDR3 in DNA: TGCGCCAGCAGCCAAGATTACTGGAACACTGAAGCTTTCTTT.

This chain joins TRBV7-2 and TRBJ1-1; D possibly corresponds to TRBD1 (5 bases). V lost 1 base to trimming and J lost 2 bases, with 11 bases between them. There are 15 residues in the CDR3. Germline CDR1 SGHTA, CDR2 FQGNSA. The CDR3 region is CASSLGLGGNTEAFF. CDR3 in DNA: TGTGCCAGCAGCTTAGGACTCGGGGGAAACACTGAAGCTTTCTTT.

This chain links TRBV5-1 with TRBJ2-1; 9 bases agree with TRBD1. Germline loops: CDR1 SGHRS, CDR2 YFSETQ. The CDR3 has 15 amino acids. V gave up 3 bases and J gave up 7 bases; unmatched junction bases: 8. Here the CDR3 reads CASSSRQGGLNEQFF. The CDR3 DNA reads TGCGCCAGCAGCTCCAGACAGGGGGGACTAAATGAGCAGTTCTTC.

Only a few counts were recorded for this clone. The chain employs TRBV15 and TRBJ2-1; possibly TRBD2 for D (6 bases). Germline V CDR1 and CDR2: LNHNV, YYDKDF (reference sequence). CDR3 length equals 14 residues. V was shortened by 3 bases and J by 3 bases, with 9 bases between the two germline ends. The CDR3 region is CATSRTRNYNEQFF. The CDR3 bases are TGTGCCACCAGCAGGACTAGAAACTACAATGAGCAGTTCTTC.

The V and J genes are TRBV27 and TRBJ1-2; a weak D match, TRBD1 (5 bases). The CDR3 is 14 amino acids. The V gene's germline CDR1 is MNHEY and CDR2 SMNVEV (reference sequence). Trimming shortened V by 8 bases and J by 6 bases, and 19 bases separated the two germline ends. Here the CDR3 DNA reads TGTGCCAGCCGTCTGACGGGCAGGGTGAATGGCTACACCTTC. This sequence encodes CASRLTGRVNGYTF.

In regard to this clone: The junction shows a germline mismatch at one end, possibly a read error. At the DNA level, this CDR3 is encoded by other sequences in the same sample as well. CDR3 protein: CSAISLGGGPLNF. DNA for the CDR3: TGCAGCGCCATCTCCCTGGGGGGGGGCCCGCTTAACTTC. This sequence joins TRBV29-1 and TRBJ2-7, with D possibly TRBD2 on 7 matching bases. Germline CDR1 is SQVTM and CDR2 is ANQGSEA. The CDR3 sequence is 13 residues long.

CDR3 bases: TGTGCCAGCAGCCGCGGACAGGGAGGGGAGACCCAGTACTTC. It translates to CASSRGQGGETQYF. The V gene is TRBV7-9, the J gene TRBJ2-5, with a tentative D call TRBD1 (8 bases). The V gene's germline CDR1 is SEHNR and CDR2 FQNEAQ (reference sequence). The CDR3 has 14 residues. The V and J ends lost 5 bases and 5 bases respectively, with 15 bases between them.

This clone was counted at least ten times. The chain has TRBV6-1 and TRBJ1-4, with 10 bases fitting TRBD1. Unmatched junction bases numbered 7, after V lost 3 bases and J lost 6 bases. The germline V gene encodes CDR1 MNHNS and CDR2 SASEGT. The CDR3 runs to 16 residues. The CDR3 spells CASSDTPGQGYEKLFF. Written as DNA, the CDR3 is TGTGCCAGCAGTGATACGCCGGGACAGGGGTATGAAAAACTGTTTTTT.